This T cell receptor beta chain was retrieved from a study of shared clonotypes between healthy human individuals. About the research overall: A couple of women and a few men aged 18 to 49 made up the donors.

Study observations and caveats: Sharing across a few donors was seen in around 5.1% of naive CD4 clonotypes.

Concerning this clone itself: The antigen remains unidentified.

Clones were read by immunoSEQ multiplex PCR, and TCRdb kept only the in-frame ones, dropping some. The data hold roughly 1.5 million clones, with about 98% observed a single time. The V gene lost 1 base and the J gene lost 2 bases, with 12 bases spanning the gap. Germline-derived CDR1 and CDR2 are SGHTA and FQGNSA. This CDR3 region has 15 residues. The clonotype originates from a man aged 25 to 45 in good health. This chain links TRBV7-2 with TRBJ2-7; D unclear. Sequencing was performed on naive CD4+ T cells sorted from blood. The subset: CD45RA+ positively selected. For the CDR3, the DNA is TGTGCCAGCAGCTTAGATATACACCAAACCTACGAGCAGTACTTC. Protein: CASSLDIHQTYEQYF.